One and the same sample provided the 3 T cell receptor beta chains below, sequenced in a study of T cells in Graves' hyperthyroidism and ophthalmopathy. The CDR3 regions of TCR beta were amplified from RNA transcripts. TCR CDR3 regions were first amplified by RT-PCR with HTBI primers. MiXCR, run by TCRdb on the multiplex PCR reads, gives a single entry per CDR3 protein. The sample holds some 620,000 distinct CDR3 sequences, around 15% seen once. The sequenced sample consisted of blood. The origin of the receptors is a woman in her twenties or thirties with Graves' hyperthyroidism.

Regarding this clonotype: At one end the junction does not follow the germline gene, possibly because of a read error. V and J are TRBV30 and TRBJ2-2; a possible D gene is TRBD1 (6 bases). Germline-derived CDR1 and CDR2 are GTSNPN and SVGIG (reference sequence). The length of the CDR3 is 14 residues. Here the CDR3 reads CARSVRGWTGELFF. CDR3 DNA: TGTGCCCGGAGTGTGAGGGGGTGGACCGGGGAGCTGTTTTTT.

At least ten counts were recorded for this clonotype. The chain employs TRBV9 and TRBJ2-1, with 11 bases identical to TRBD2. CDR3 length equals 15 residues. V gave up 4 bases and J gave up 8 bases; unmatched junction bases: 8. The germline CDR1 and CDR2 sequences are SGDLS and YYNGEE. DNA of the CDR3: TGTGCCAGCAGCCTTAGCGGGAGGGCCTCTGATGAGCAGTTCTTC. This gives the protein CASSLSGRASDEQFF.

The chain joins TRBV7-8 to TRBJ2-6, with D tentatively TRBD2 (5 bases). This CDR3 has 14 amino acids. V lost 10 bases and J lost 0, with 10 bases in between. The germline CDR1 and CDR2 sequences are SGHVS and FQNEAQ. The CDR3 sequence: CATRTRSGANVLTF. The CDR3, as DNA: TGTGCCACGCGGACTCGCTCTGGGGCCAACGTCCTGACTTTC.